The 23 T cell receptor beta chains below were found in one sample sequenced in a study of cytomegalovirus exposure and HLA in healthy donors (dated by TCRdb to the late 2010s). Receptors were amplified or captured by the immunoSEQ multiplex PCR assay. A mixture of 60 forward primers for TCR Vbeta segments and 13 reverse primers for TCR Jbeta segments was used in the multiplex PCR. The source is immuneACCESS, and TCRdb retained only in-frame sequences with V and J called. Part of the clones is not carried over; for the studies checked, unresolved V genes explain less than half of this, and the remainder is unexplained. For this sample the table gives about 150,000 clones, of which over 55% were detected only once. Roughly 2% of the sample rests with the top ten. Sequencing used PBMCs. Receptors originate from a man between 35 and 55 years old in good health and CMV-seronegative.

This clone has just one count. The chain couples TRBV15 to TRBJ1-3; possible D gene TRBD1, 6 bases. The CDR3 has 15 residues. V was shortened by 1 base and J by 2 bases, with 9 bases between the two germline ends. The germline CDR1 and CDR2 sequences are LNHNV and YYDKDF (reference sequence). The CDR3: CATSRARTAGNTIYF. In nucleotides, the CDR3 is TGTGCCACCAGCAGAGCGCGGACAGCTGGAAACACCATATATTTT.

As DNA, the CDR3 is TGTGCCAGCGGCCAGGGACAGGGATTCCATCAGCCCCAGCATTTT. Its translation: CASGQGQGFHQPQHF. J is TRBJ1-5 and V is TRBV6-5, with 9 bases aligning to TRBD1. The CDR3 spans 15 residues. Looked up from germline, CDR1 is MNHEY and CDR2 is SVGAGI. V shed 8 bases and J 5 bases; nucleotides not matched to a gene: 10.

The chain joins TRBV10-2 to TRBJ2-7; D unresolved. V lost 5 bases to trimming and J lost 4 bases, with 15 bases between them. The germline CDR1 and CDR2 sequences are WSHSY and SAAADI. The CDR3 runs 14 residues. The CDR3 sequence: CASSQALGLYEQYF. Here the CDR3 DNA reads TGCGCCAGCAGTCAGGCACTTGGCTTGTACGAGCAGTACTTC.

The table lists this clone with many counts. The chain couples TRBV7-9 to TRBJ1-1, with a tentative D call TRBD1 (5 bases). The CDR3 contains 12 residues. Trimming removed 10 bases at V and 3 bases at J, with 12 bases between. Germline lookup yields CDR1 SEHNR and CDR2 FQNEAQ (reference sequence). CDR3 in amino acids: CAILRGDTEAFF. CDR3 DNA sequence: TGTGCCATACTCCGGGGGGACACTGAAGCTTTCTTT.

The CDR3 loop reads CASSVASGRVGETQYF. The CDR3, as DNA: TGTGCCAGCAGTGTAGCTAGCGGGAGGGTTGGAGAGACCCAGTACTTC. The chain combines TRBV28 with TRBJ2-5; TRBD2 matches at 12 bases. Germline CDR1 reads MDHEN; CDR2 reads SYDVKM. Unmatched junction bases numbered 8, after V lost 5 bases and J lost 4 bases. This CDR3 comprises 16 residues.

The V and J genes are TRBV2 and TRBJ2-7, with a tentative D call TRBD1 (6 bases). The ends were cut back, 6 bases at V and 3 bases at J, with 21 bases in the middle. Germline assignment: CDR1 SNHLY and CDR2 FYNNEI. The CDR3 runs to 16 residues. The CDR3, as DNA: TGTGCCAGCAGGAAGCTACTAGGGACAACAGGCTACGAGCAGTACTTC. It codes for CASRKLLGTTGYEQYF.

CDR3: CASSLGTSGYNEQFF. The DNA for the CDR3 is TGTGCCAGCTCACTAGGGACTAGCGGCTACAATGAGCAGTTCTTC. The chain recombines TRBV18 with TRBJ2-1; 11 bases match TRBD2. The junction had 2 bases not matched to a gene; V was cut back by 4 bases and J by 3 bases. From germline, CDR1 is KGHSH and CDR2 LQKENI. There are 15 residues in the CDR3.

In the case of this clone: The same CDR3 arises from other DNA sequences in this sample as well. The rearrangement uses TRBV5-1 and TRBJ1-1; a possible D gene is TRBD1 (5 bases). This CDR3 is built from 14 residues. V dropped 3 bases and J dropped 2 bases, with 11 bases sitting between them. Germline-derived CDR1 and CDR2 are SGHRS and YFSETQ. This CDR3 reads CASSSGGRNTEAFF. DNA for the CDR3: TGCGCCAGCAGCTCGGGGGGACGTAACACTGAAGCTTTCTTT.

The gene calls are TRBV4-2 and TRBJ1-5, with D tentatively TRBD1 (5 bases). V lost 4 bases to trimming and J lost 8 bases, with 15 bases between them. This CDR3 is 14 amino acids long. The germline CDR1 and CDR2 sequences are LGHNA and YNFKEQ. CDR3 DNA sequence: TGTGCCAGCAGCCCTCCCGGCGGGGGGGAGCCCCAGCATTTT. This gives the protein CASSPPGGGEPQHF.

J is TRBJ1-6 and V is TRBV5-6; 11 bases are shared with TRBD1. The CDR3 is made up of 16 amino acids. Germline-derived CDR1 and CDR2 are SGHDT and YYEEEE. V lost 4 bases and J lost 7; bases outside the gene matches: 7. The CDR3 loop is CASSRPGQGVNSPLHF. The CDR3 DNA reads as TGTGCCAGCAGCAGACCGGGACAGGGGGTAAATTCACCCCTCCACTTT.

Only a few counts were recorded for this clone. This sequence joins TRBV7-9 and TRBJ1-4; 10 bases are a match to TRBD1. The CDR3 is made up of 15 amino acids. Germline loops: CDR1 SEHNR, CDR2 FQNEAQ (reference sequence). The J segment lost 5 bases and the V segment lost 4 bases, leaving 4 bases of the junction unmatched. In DNA form, the CDR3 reads TGTGCCAGCAGCTCTCCGGGACAGGGGAATGAAAAACTGTTTTTT. Translation: CASSSPGQGNEKLFF.

The J gene is TRBJ1-1, the V gene TRBV7-9; D possibly corresponds to TRBD1 (5 bases). This CDR3 has 15 residues. CDR1 is SEHNR, CDR2 FQNEAQ, per germline (reference sequence). V lost 8 bases and J 6 bases, leaving 22 bases between the germline ends. CDR3 sequence: CASLPREGKFAEAFF. The DNA for the CDR3 is TGTGCCAGCCTACCTAGGGAGGGGAAGTTCGCTGAAGCTTTCTTT.

J is TRBJ2-2 and V is TRBV19; 10 bases line up with TRBD2. CDR3 length: 15 amino acids. CDR1 and CDR2 (germline): LNHDA, SQIVND (reference sequence). Losses at the gene ends were 3 bases for V and 9 bases for J; bases not matched to a gene: 7. CDR3 sequence reads: CASSIWVAGGRELFF. CDR3 in DNA: TGTGCCAGTAGTATTTGGGTAGCGGGAGGAAGGGAGCTGTTTTTT.

This chain connects TRBV18 to TRBJ1-4; D is unclear. The length of the CDR3 is 16 residues. CDR1 and CDR2 (germline): KGHSH, LQKENI. Trimming removed 3 bases at V and 8 bases at J, with 19 bases between. The CDR3 region is CASSPLAGRRWEKLFF. The CDR3 DNA follows: TGTGCCAGCTCACCCCTCGCGGGGAGACGGTGGGAAAAACTGTTTTTT.

This clone has only a few counts. This chain links TRBV7-9 with TRBJ1-1; D remains unclear. Germline V CDR1 and CDR2: SEHNR, FQNEAQ (reference sequence). The V end lost 2 bases, the J end lost 1 base, and 5 bases lay between the germline ends. There are 13 residues in the CDR3. CDR3 sequence (DNA): TGTGCCAGCAGCTTATCCCAGAACACTGAAGCTTTCTTT. Residues: CASSLSQNTEAFF.

This clone has just a few counts. The same CDR3 arises from other DNA sequences in this sample as well. The chain links TRBV4-3 to TRBJ1-2, with D unresolved. Germline values: CDR1 LGHNA, CDR2 YSLEER. V shed 0 bases and J shed 4 bases, with 12 bases lying between them. This CDR3 comprises 15 residues. CDR3 protein: CASSQETGNLYGYTF. The CDR3 DNA is TGCGCCAGCAGCCAAGAAACGGGTAATCTCTATGGCTACACCTTC.

The CDR3 protein is CASSVGTSGGHEQYF. CDR3 coding DNA: TGTGCCAGCAGCGTAGGGACTAGCGGGGGCCACGAGCAGTACTTC. The chain is built from TRBV9 and TRBJ2-7; 13 positions match TRBD2. Germline V lookup: CDR1 SGDLS, CDR2 YYNGEE. V lost 0 bases and J lost 5; bases outside the gene matches: 2. This CDR3 region has 15 residues.

This chain's CDR3 is CASSTARSGAGAANEQFF. The CDR3, as DNA: TGTGCCAGCAGCACAGCCCGATCCGGAGCGGGAGCTGCCAATGAGCAGTTCTTC. The chain combines TRBV9 with TRBJ2-1, with TRBD2 identical over 8 bases. V was pared by 4 bases and J by 6 bases, with 18 bases of the junction left unmatched. CDR1 and CDR2 from the germline V gene are SGDLS and YYNGEE. The CDR3 runs to 18 residues.

This rearrangement joins TRBV12-2 to TRBJ1-5; the D call TRBD1 from the table was never checked on the DNA. TRBV12-2 is noted as a pseudogene. The length of the CDR3 is 17 residues. This CDR3 is CADEEQGFWDSNQPQHF. Here the CDR3 DNA reads TGTGCAGATGAAGAGCAGGGTTTTTGGGATAGCAATCAGCCCCAGCATTTT.

The V call is TRBV9, the J call TRBJ1-1; 7 nucleotides align to TRBD1. CDR1 is SGDLS, CDR2 YYNGEE, per germline. The J segment lost 1 base and the V segment lost 4 bases, leaving 4 bases of the junction unmatched. CDR3 length equals 14 residues. The CDR3 protein is CASSSGTANTEAFF. CDR3 nucleotides: TGTGCCAGCAGCTCAGGGACAGCGAACACTGAAGCTTTCTTT.

In this sample, this clone turned up a few times. V usage is TRBV7-9 and J usage is TRBJ1-2, with D possibly matching TRBD1 (6 bases). Germline CDR1 is SEHNR and CDR2 is FQNEAQ (reference sequence). The CDR3 totals 12 residues. The V gene lost 5 bases and the J gene lost 4 bases, with 8 bases spanning the gap. This chain's CDR3 is CASSLRGYGYTF. The CDR3 nucleotides are TGTGCCAGCAGCCTCAGGGGCTATGGCTACACCTTC. Looking up the rest from reference TRBV7-9 and TRBJ1-2 gives the full variable domain: DTGVSQNPRHKITKRGQNVTFRCDPISEHNRLYWYRQTLGQGPEFLTYFQNEAQLEKSRLLSDRFSAERPKGSFSTLEIQRTEQGDSAMYLCASSLRGYGYTFGSGTRLTVV.

V usage is TRBV27 and J usage is TRBJ2-7, with 12 positions matching TRBD1. J was trimmed by 5 bases and V by 5 bases; bases with no gene match: 4. The CDR3 has 14 residues. Germline V lookup: CDR1 MNHEY, CDR2 SMNVEV (reference sequence). CDR3: CASSLGTGGNEQYF. In nucleotides, the CDR3 is TGTGCCAGCAGTCTAGGGACAGGGGGCAACGAGCAGTACTTC.

The chain joins TRBV20-1 to TRBJ1-1; no firm D call. Germline-derived CDR1 and CDR2 are DFQATT and SNEGSKA (reference sequence). The CDR3 is 11 amino acids. The V end lost 3 bases, the J end lost 6 bases, and 8 bases lay between the germline ends. CDR3: CSASLGAEAFF. CDR3 DNA sequence: TGCAGTGCTAGTCTAGGTGCTGAAGCTTTCTTT.